The 27 T cell receptor beta chains listed next were all sequenced from one sample in a study of T cell responses to AZD1222 COVID-19 vaccine. TCRdb keeps only in-frame clones here, not all; method: immunoSEQ multiplex PCR. The sample has approximately 150,000 clones, approximately 90% seen once; the top ten hold approximately 1.5%. Sequencing was performed on peripheral blood, taken on day 0 of AZD1222 vaccination. These receptor sequences come from an adult in good health.

This rearrangement joins TRBV4-2 to TRBJ2-2, with D perhaps matching TRBD2 (6 bases). CDR3 length: 18 residues. The germline V gene has CDR1 LGHNA and CDR2 YNFKEQ. V lost 3 bases and J 0 bases, leaving 17 bases between the germline ends. As DNA, the CDR3 is TGTGCCAGCAGCCATCCCTGGGCGGGACGGACGAACACCGGGGAGCTGTTTTTT. This sequence encodes CASSHPWAGRTNTGELFF.

The chain links TRBV4-1 to TRBJ1-2; D is undetermined. The V end was cut by 1 base, the J end by 4 bases, with 7 bases between. CDR1 and CDR2 from the germline V gene are MGHRA and YSYEKL. CDR3 length equals 13 residues. The CDR3 spells CASSQGLVYGYTF. The DNA for the CDR3 is TGCGCCAGCAGCCAAGGTTTAGTCTATGGCTACACCTTC.

This chain joins TRBV7-9 and TRBJ1-5, with TRBD1 as a possible D gene (6 bases). This CDR3 comprises 13 residues. The V end was cut by 6 bases, the J end by 4 bases, with 10 bases between. Germline CDR1 and CDR2: SEHNR and FQNEAQ (reference sequence). CDR3 sequence (DNA): TGTGCCAGCAGACAGGGATATAATCAGCCCCAGCATTTT. Translation gives CASRQGYNQPQHF.

This sequence joins TRBV30 and TRBJ1-2; TRBD1 agrees at 9 bases. The CDR3 sequence is 14 residues long. Germline V gene lookup returns CDR1 GTSNPN and CDR2 SVGIG (reference sequence). The V gene end was trimmed by 3 bases and the J gene end by 4 bases; junction bases not matched to a gene: 6. The DNA of the CDR3 is TGTGCCTGGAGGTCACAGGGGGCTGGCTATGGCTACACCTTC. Protein sequence: CAWRSQGAGYGYTF.

V gene TRBV6-5 combines with J gene TRBJ1-1, with D tentatively TRBD1 (6 bases). Germline-derived CDR1 and CDR2 are MNHEY and SVGAGI. Between the trimmed V and J ends, which lost 10 bases and 0 bases, there was a span of 18 bases. The CDR3 consists of 15 residues. The CDR3 DNA sequence: TGTGCCACCAACCGACAGGCGGGTTTGAACACTGAAGCTTTCTTT. Translated, it gives CATNRQAGLNTEAFF.

The chain employs TRBV9 and TRBJ2-1, with D perhaps matching TRBD2 (6 bases). Per germline, CDR1 SGDLS and CDR2 YYNGEE. The ends were cut back, 2 bases at V and 6 bases at J, with 24 bases in the middle. This CDR3 spans 18 amino acids. In DNA form, the CDR3 reads TGTGCCAGCAGCGTTACCGGACGACCGGCCCTGGGAGGCAATGAGCAGTTCTTC. It yields the protein CASSVTGRPALGGNEQFF.

This chain uses TRBV12-2 with TRBJ1-4; the table's D call, TRBD1, has no DNA check behind it. TRBV12-2 is deemed a pseudogene. This CDR3 contains 14 residues. CDR3 sequence: CASRAPQNQGKLFF. DNA of the CDR3: TGTGCAAGTCGCGCCCCACAGAACCAGGGAAAACTGTTTTTT.

This chain connects TRBV4-1 to TRBJ1-1; the D is unclear. Germline CDR1 MGHRA, CDR2 YSYEKL. The CDR3 consists of 14 residues. Trimming pared 3 bases from V and 2 bases from J, leaving 10 bases between. DNA of the CDR3: TGCGCCAGCAGCCACCCTGTGGTTAACACTGAAGCTTTCTTT. Its protein is CASSHPVVNTEAFF.

The V call is TRBV7-2, the J call TRBJ1-5, with a weak D call TRBD1 (5 bases). Trimming cost V 5 bases and J 6 bases, with 17 bases left between them. Germline assignment: CDR1 SGHTA and CDR2 FQGNSA. This CDR3 has 15 residues. CDR3 region: CASSQTGEGFQPQHF. The CDR3 nucleotides are TGTGCCAGCAGCCAAACTGGGGAGGGGTTTCAGCCCCAGCATTTT. The full variable domain, with the rest looked up from reference TRBV7-2 and TRBJ1-5, is GAGVSQSPSNKVTEKGKDVELRCDPISGHTALYWYRQSLGQGLEFLIYFQGNSAPDKSGLPSDRFSAERTGGSVSTLTIQRTQQEDSAVYLCASSQTGEGFQPQHFGDGTRLSIL.

This clone was seen a single time. The genes are TRBV24-1 and TRBJ2-1, with 8 bases lining up with TRBD2. CDR1 and CDR2 (germline): KGHDR, SFDVKD. The CDR3 covers 13 residues. With 11 bases clipped from V and 7 bases from J, the junction kept 9 bases outside the gene matches. The CDR3 here is CAKTKAGANEQFF. DNA for the CDR3: TGTGCCAAGACAAAAGCGGGAGCTAATGAGCAGTTCTTC.

V and J are TRBV12-5 and TRBJ1-5, with a tentative D call TRBD1 (5 bases). Trimming took 10 bases from V and 11 from J, leaving 18 bases between them. This CDR3 comprises 12 residues. Germline V lookup: CDR1 LGHNT, CDR2 FRNRAP. CDR3 residues: CATQGGHGAQHF. CDR3 DNA: TGTGCTACCCAGGGTGGGCACGGGGCCCAGCATTTT.

The chain links TRBV3-1 (or the pseudogene TRBV3-2) to TRBJ2-7; D unresolved. Per the germline V gene, CDR1 is LGHDT and CDR2 is YNNKEL (reference sequence). This CDR3 comprises 15 residues. Deletions cut 0 bases from V and 4 bases from J, with 13 bases between. The CDR3 region has the DNA TGTGCCAGCAGCCAAGATTGGTCGGTCCCATACGAGCAGTACTTC. Residues: CASSQDWSVPYEQYF.

The chain uses TRBV28 and TRBJ1-2; 7 nucleotides line up with TRBD1. The CDR3 covers 15 residues. V shed 5 bases, J shed 6 bases, and the junction held 12 bases outside the gene matches. Germline V gives CDR1 MDHEN, CDR2 SYDVKM. This chain's CDR3 is CASSRPSTGEDGYTF. The CDR3 coding sequence is TGTGCCAGCAGTCGTCCCAGCACAGGGGAGGATGGCTACACCTTC.

The chain carries TRBV18 and TRBJ2-3; D is unresolved. The V gene lost 3 bases and the J gene lost 8 bases, with 9 bases spanning the gap. There are 12 residues in the CDR3. Germline CDR1 is KGHSH and CDR2 is LQKENI. The CDR3 DNA is TGTGCCAGCTCACCGATGGGCGGTACGCAGTATTTT. Protein: CASSPMGGTQYF.

A note on this clone: This specimen includes other DNA sequences encoding the same CDR3. The rearrangement joins TRBV12-3 or TRBV12-4 to TRBJ2-1, with D unclear. This CDR3 contains 12 residues. Trimming stripped 4 bases from V and 3 bases from J, with 4 bases between. This CDR3 reads CASSSRYNEQFF. For the CDR3, the DNA is TGTGCCAGCAGTTCGCGCTACAATGAGCAGTTCTTC.

The chain uses TRBV5-1 and TRBJ2-6; D remains ambiguous. The CDR3 extends over 15 amino acids. Germline CDR1 reads SGHRS; CDR2 reads YFSETQ. V gave up 6 bases and J gave up 0 bases, with 10 bases separating them. The CDR3 region is CASTPDLSGANVLTF. As DNA, the CDR3 is TGCGCCAGCACCCCGGACCTCTCTGGGGCCAACGTCCTGACTTTC.

The chain employs TRBV6-6 and TRBJ2-7; 8 positions agree with TRBD2. CDR1 and CDR2 (germline): MNHNY, SVGAGI (reference sequence). The J segment lost 6 bases and the V segment lost 0 bases, leaving 7 bases of the junction unmatched. The CDR3 covers 15 residues. CDR3 loop: CASSYSRGGSGEQYF. The CDR3 nucleotides read TGTGCCAGCAGTTACTCACGGGGGGGCTCAGGCGAGCAGTACTTC.

The chain combines TRBV7-9 with TRBJ1-2, with D uncertain. The CDR3 is 12 residues long. V was pared by 0 bases and J by 7 bases, with 6 bases between. Germline V gives CDR1 SEHNR, CDR2 FQNEAQ (reference sequence). The CDR3 sequence: CASSLAGSGYTF. The CDR3 DNA sequence: TGTGCCAGCAGCTTAGCGGGCAGTGGCTACACCTTC.

This chain links TRBV19 with TRBJ2-3; 7 nucleotides match TRBD2. Germline values: CDR1 LNHDA, CDR2 SQIVND (reference sequence). This CDR3 contains 15 residues. Trimming at V came to 3 bases and at J to 1 base, leaving 4 bases not matched to a gene. The DNA for the CDR3 is TGTGCCAGTAGTATGGGGGGGAGAGGCACAGATACGCAGTATTTT. Translated, it gives CASSMGGRGTDTQYF.

The chain joins TRBV3-1 (or the pseudogene TRBV3-2) to TRBJ1-1; a weak D match, TRBD1 (6 bases). CDR1 is LGHDT and CDR2 is YNNKEL in the germline V gene (reference sequence). V shed 6 bases and J shed 0 bases, with 23 bases lying between them. This CDR3 is built from 18 residues. CDR3 sequence reads: CASSPAPIRTVMNTEAFF. CDR3 bases: TGTGCCAGCAGTCCCGCGCCTATTAGGACAGTAATGAACACTGAAGCTTTCTTT.

Notes on this clone: At the DNA level, this CDR3 is encoded by other sequences in the same sample as well. The rearrangement uses TRBV7-9 and TRBJ2-7; TRBD2 agrees at 11 bases. Germline V lookup: CDR1 SEHNR, CDR2 FQNEAQ (reference sequence). After removal of 3 bases from V and 1 base from J, the junction contained 2 bases not matched to a gene. The CDR3 extends over 15 amino acids. The CDR3 loop reads CASSLGTSGSYEQYF. The DNA of the CDR3 is TGTGCCAGCAGCTTGGGGACTAGCGGATCCTACGAGCAGTACTTC. The full variable domain, completed using reference TRBV7-9 and TRBJ2-7, is DTGVSQNPRHKITKRGQNVTFRCDPISEHNRLYWYRQTLGQGPEFLTYFQNEAQLEKSRLLSDRFSAERPKGSFSTLEIQRTEQGDSAMYLCASSLGTSGSYEQYFGPGTRLTVT.

The chain has TRBV2 and TRBJ1-1; 9 bases fit TRBD1. Germline CDR1 SNHLY, CDR2 FYNNEI. J lost 0 bases, V lost 6 bases, and 8 bases had no gene match. This CDR3 has 16 residues. CDR3 nucleotides: TGTGCCAGCAGCGAACGGACAGGGGCTATGAACACTGAAGCTTTCTTT. It codes for CASSERTGAMNTEAFF.

CDR3 in DNA: TGTGCCATCAGTGAGTCGGGTACAGGGGTCGCTGAAGCTTTCTTT. Amino acids: CAISESGTGVAEAFF. The chain couples TRBV10-3 to TRBJ1-1; 7 nucleotides agree with TRBD1. The J segment lost 6 bases and the V segment lost 0 bases, leaving 7 bases of the junction unmatched. This CDR3 has 15 amino acids. Germline values: CDR1 ENHRY, CDR2 SYGVKD.

The J gene is TRBJ1-1, the V gene TRBV3-1 (or the pseudogene TRBV3-2); D is unclear. CDR3 length equals 14 residues. Looked up from germline, CDR1 is LGHDT and CDR2 is YNNKEL (reference sequence). Trimming left V 4 bases short and J 4 bases short, with 13 bases between. CDR3 in DNA: TGTGCCAGCAGCCCCCCCGGGTCGGGCACTGAAGCTTTCTTT. This sequence encodes CASSPPGSGTEAFF.

The chain joins TRBV30 to TRBJ1-6, with TRBD1 as a possible D gene (5 bases). The CDR3 totals 14 residues. Germline-derived CDR1 and CDR2 are GTSNPN and SVGIG (reference sequence). The germline V and J ends were trimmed by 3 bases and 6 bases, with 12 bases remaining between them. The CDR3 sequence: CAWRRGDRNSPLHF. The CDR3 nucleotides are TGTGCCTGGAGACGGGGCGACCGTAATTCACCCCTCCACTTT.

The chain carries TRBV9 and TRBJ2-1; 12 bases align to TRBD2. The V and J ends lost 4 bases and 4 bases, in that order; junction bases with no gene match: 6. The CDR3 is 16 amino acids. Germline loops: CDR1 SGDLS, CDR2 YYNGEE. CDR3 bases: TGTGCCAGCAGCCCTGAGGGGACTAGCGGGTACAATGAGCAGTTCTTC. It specifies CASSPEGTSGYNEQFF.

The chain uses TRBV5-1 and TRBJ1-2; 7 bases are a match to TRBD1. The CDR3 contains 15 residues. Per germline, CDR1 SGHRS and CDR2 YFSETQ. V dropped 0 bases and J dropped 4; count of bases not matched to a gene: 6. CDR3 region: CASSLASGQPYGYTF. DNA for the CDR3: TGCGCCAGCAGCTTGGCCTCGGGACAGCCCTATGGCTACACCTTC.